This entry describes one TCR beta chain. This clone was found a few times. No cognate antigen has been identified for it. No much larger clone exists at a distance of one base, and base qualities are not known. Receptor libraries were prepared by the immunoSEQ multiplex PCR assay. A mixture of 60 forward primers for TCR Vbeta segments and 13 reverse primers for TCR Jbeta segments was used in the multiplex PCR. The CDR3 region of rearranged TCR beta genes was amplified from genomic DNA with a multiplex PCR assay. The Illumina HiSeq System was used to sequence the amplified TCR beta libraries as 87-base-pair reads. In the original analysis: A later analysis counted approximately 74 million unique TCR beta chains across the 640 or so repertoires, and about 10 million of these chains were shared by at least two donors. Raw reads were error-corrected and collapsed into unique sequences with a nearest-neighbor algorithm that merged closely related sequences to remove PCR and sequencing errors. Alignment of CDR3 sequences to IMGT reference sequences was used to assign V, D and J gene segments. For a sequence to be retained, a match of at least six nucleotides to both a V gene segment and a J gene segment was required. A rearrangement counted as productive if the CDR3 had no stop codons and remained in frame with V and J, and every other rearrangement counted as non-productive. Following IMGT convention, CDR3 was defined as the stretch from the second conserved V-encoded cysteine up to the conserved J-encoded phenylalanine. In an earlier analysis of roughly 580 of the donors, sequences lacking an unambiguous match to a single V gene segment were excluded. In an earlier analysis of 587 of the donors, a V segment was called functional when productive rearrangements were above 56.7%, and segregating when the standard deviation between donors exceeded 5%. A statistical classification framework was built to diagnose cytomegalovirus status from the catalog of TCR beta chain sequences. In a later analysis, V and J genes were assigned by comparing TCR nucleotide sequences against IMGT/GENE-DB human TR gene sequences. In a later analysis, CDR3 sequences and most-parsimonious VDJ recombination scenarios were assigned using the TCRdist pipeline. In a later analysis, each TCR beta chain was defined by its CDR3 amino acid sequence together with its V-gene family, and reads lacking a unique V-gene family were excluded. To address suspected cross-contamination and a sequencing artifact, a later analysis removed approximately 590 highly shared, low-generation-probability nucleotide sequences. In a later analysis, a clonal expansion index for each public chain was calculated from normalized within-repertoire ranks of inferred template counts. A later analysis computed generation probabilities with a VDJ recombination model fitted to out-of-frame rearrangements, and checked the results against IGoR. In a later analysis, TCR-TCR, TCR-HLA and TCR-CMV co-occurrence was scored with hypergeometric tests, and a repertoire-size bias correction was applied to TCR pairs. A later analysis estimated false discovery rates by permuting HLA or CMV assignments 20 times. A later analysis grouped co-occurring TCRs with DBSCAN, adding TCRdist sequence similarity when clustering within HLA-allele-positive subsets. Co-occurrence clustering excluded repertoires with fewer than 30,000 or more than 120,000 public chains, plus five with anomalous nucleotide sharing. Entries here come from immuneACCESS through TCRdb and include only in-frame sequences with V and J called. Some clones fail to appear in such tables; in the studies checked, an unresolved V gene covers under half of the shortfall, and the cause of the remainder is unknown. Clone size and V and J calls were adopted from that table, with D and trimming inferred from the DNA. The sample has some 150,000 clones on record, 75% to 85% of them singletons. Clones ranked in the top ten supply around 6% of the sample.

The cohort consisted of more than 650 healthy bone marrow donors. Cohort members were all nominally healthy when sampled, although unrecorded immune exposures were likely present. The donor tested CMV seropositive and was one of the 289 seropositive cohort members. A peripheral blood sample was provided by each donor, and peripheral blood mononuclear cells were used for TCR beta sequencing. Genomic DNA was extracted from the blood cell samples with the Qiagen DNeasy Blood Extraction Kit. The entry originates in a study of cytomegalovirus exposure and HLA in healthy donors (dated by TCRdb to about 2017). At the level of the whole study: According to an earlier analysis of several hundred of the donors, about 179 million T cells yielded 90 million to 140 million unique TCR beta sequences and less than 300 Gb of sequence data. Roughly 300 gigabases of sequencing data and approximately 85 million unique TCR sequences were included in an early release covering roughly 700 HLA-typed donors. Among the roughly 410 genotyped donors, around 81% belonged to the genetic ancestry cluster associated with self-reported Caucasian donors. The study aimed to test whether signatures of past pathogen exposure could be identified by cataloging public T cell receptors. The study profiled the T cell repertoires of hundreds of subjects by immunosequencing and related them to cytomegalovirus serostatus. In addition to the first cohort of 666 subjects, a separate validation cohort of approximately 120 different subjects was used. The study combined high-throughput TCR immunosequencing, statistical association of individual TCRs with disease status, and machine learning to predict cytomegalovirus infection status. In a later analysis, previously published TCR beta repertoires from 500 to 750 donors were re-analyzed and high-resolution HLA genotyping was added so that TCR occurrence patterns could be studied. Rather than using new phenotypic data, the later analysis identified candidate immune exposures from TCR beta sequences and from how often those sequences occurred across donors. In an earlier analysis of around 540 of the donors, high-throughput TCR beta sequencing was used to judge whether each TCR beta V gene segment behaved as functional or pseudogenic. Alongside the repertoire data, information on donor age, sex, ethnicity and CMV serostatus was compiled. Genome-wide SNP genotypes for about 65% of the roughly 670 donors were used in a later genetic analysis, which treated that subset as a discovery cohort. All discovery cohort repertoires had been generated on a single sequencing platform. HLA typing included class I and class II loci at four-digit resolution. Typing coverage varied by locus: roughly 620-640 donors for A, B, C, DRB1 and DQB1; approximately 500 for DQA1; about 600 for DPA1; roughly 450 for DPB1. Because of strong linkage in the cohort, five DR-DQ haplotypes were treated as single units for association and clustering. Among some 410 genotyped donors of the cohort, an average of approximately 240,000 unique TCR beta nucleotide sequences was sequenced per donor, of which roughly 17% were non-productive.

Summary of the overall study and its limitations: Because some donors lacked HLA typing at each locus, the association tests relied only on the typed subset. The study gave a list of under 200 TCR beta chains associated with cytomegalovirus. Sequencing depth was assumed to be roughly uniform across donors in the presence/absence analyses, though that assumption may not hold. A cluster of highly shared sequence variants was judged likely to represent a technical artifact of the sequencing pipeline. In a later analysis, the rate of TCR association differed among HLA loci, with DRB1 alleles having the most associated TCRs and HLA-C alleles having the fewest. It was suggested by the authors that the approach could potentially be generalized to other disease states and immunological phenotypes. Linkage disequilibrium might explain the correlated functional status among segregating V segments, but an unknown experimental factor could not be excluded. Only TCR beta chains were sequenced in this cohort, and the absence of alpha or paired-chain data limited detectable features. The classifier was reported to diagnose cytomegalovirus status with high specificity and sensitivity in both the original cohort and the validation cohort. At a false discovery rate of 0.05, a later analysis linked roughly 17,000 TCR beta sequences to specific HLA alleles. In vitro tests confirmed that a few of the cytomegalovirus-associated TCR beta chains recognize cytomegalovirus antigens. In a later analysis, most CMV-associated TCR beta chains were found to appear HLA-restricted, with HLA associations seemingly driven largely by CMV exposure. The only immune exposure information available for the cohort was CMV serostatus. A further reported finding was that TCR beta sequences accurately predicted the HLA-A and HLA-B alleles for most subjects in the first cohort. A later analysis found that HLA-associated TCR beta chains were more clonally expanded and had lower generation probabilities than equally common non-associated chains. A later analysis reported that several top co-occurrence clusters appeared linked to parvovirus B19, influenza, CMV and Epstein-Barr virus. According to a later genetic analysis, donors in an Asian-associated ancestry cluster had fewer N-insertions in productive TCRs than the approximately 670-donor mean. A later genetic analysis associated a missense DCLRE1C variant with V-gene and J-gene trimming of TCR beta chains, and an independent cohort replicated the association. Across donors, most TCR sequences were observed very rarely, whereas some public TCRs were present in many individuals. In an earlier analysis of approximately 590 of the donors, most TCR beta V segments appeared in productive rearrangements about 90% or about 30% of the time, broadly matching IMGT annotations. Because the 87-base-pair reads could not distinguish some IMGT-functional V segments, including TRBV6-2 and TRBV6-3, those segments were excluded. The earlier analysis of around 600 of the donors excluded some 15 rarely observed V segments, including chromosome 9 orphons, because counts were too low. Strong co-occurrence of HLA alleles, especially DR and DQ, made assigning TCR associations to individual alleles difficult.

V is shortened by 3 bases, J by 0 bases, and the region joining them spans 6 bases. Including the terminal cysteine and phenylalanine, the CDR3 comprises 14 residues. The sequence is cut down to CDR3 DNA, 42 bases in frame from base 1. Reading the germline V gene gives CDR1 SGHNT and CDR2 YENEEA. The specimen sequenced was PBMCs. The clonotype comes from a woman in her forties in good health and CMV-seropositive. This chain is built from TRBV11-3 and TRBJ2-1; TRBD1 could be the D gene, as 5 bases match. The CDR3 protein: CASSFGASYNEQFF. In nucleotide form, the sequence is TGTGCCAGCAGCTTTGGGGCCTCCTACAATGAGCAGTTCTTC.